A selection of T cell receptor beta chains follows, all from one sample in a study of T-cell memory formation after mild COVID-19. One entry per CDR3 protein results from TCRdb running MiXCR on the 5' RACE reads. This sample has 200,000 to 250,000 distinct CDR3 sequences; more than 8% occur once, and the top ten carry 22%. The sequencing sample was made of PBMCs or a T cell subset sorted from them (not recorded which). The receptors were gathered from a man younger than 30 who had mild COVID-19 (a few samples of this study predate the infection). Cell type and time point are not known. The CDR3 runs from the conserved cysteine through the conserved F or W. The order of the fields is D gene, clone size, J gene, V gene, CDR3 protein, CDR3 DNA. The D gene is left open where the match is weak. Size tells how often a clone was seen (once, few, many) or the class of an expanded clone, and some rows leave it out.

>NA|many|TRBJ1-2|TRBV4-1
CASSLIGGRGTNYGYTF
TGCGCCAGCAGCCTTATCGGGGGCAGGGGAACTAACTATGGCTACACCTTC
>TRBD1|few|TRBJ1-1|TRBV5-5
CASSLGRDGTGRVEAFF
TGTGCCAGCAGCTTAGGGCGAGATGGGACAGGTCGGGTAGAAGCTTTCTTT
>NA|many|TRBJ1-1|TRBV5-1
CASSSLTGNTEAFF
TGCGCCAGCAGCTCTCTCACTGGGAACACTGAAGCTTTCTTT
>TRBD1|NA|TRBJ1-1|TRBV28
CASRLPDRVNTEAFF
TGTGCCAGCAGGCTCCCCGACAGGGTTAACACTGAAGCTTTCTTT
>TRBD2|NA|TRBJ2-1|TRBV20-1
CSATSPAGGQNNEQFF
TGCAGTGCTACTTCCCCGGCGGGGGGGCAGAACAATGAGCAGTTCTTC
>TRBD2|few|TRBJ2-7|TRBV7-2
CASSLGRVRSSGAPYEQYF
TGTGCCAGCAGCTTAGGGCGGGTTAGGTCTAGCGGGGCACCCTACGAGCAGTACTTC
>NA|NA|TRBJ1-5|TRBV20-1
CSAKTDPNQPQHF
TGCAGTGCAAAGACAGACCCGAATCAGCCCCAGCATTTT
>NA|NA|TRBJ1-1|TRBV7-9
CASRRTNGPDTEAFF
TGTGCCAGCAGACGAACCAACGGGCCCGACACTGAAGCTTTCTTT
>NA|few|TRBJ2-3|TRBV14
CASSQQGPWDTQYF
TGTGCCAGCAGCCAACAGGGACCCTGGGATACGCAGTATTTT
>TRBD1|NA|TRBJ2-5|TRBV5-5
CASSHTTGAGETQYF
TGTGCCAGCAGTCATACGACAGGGGCAGGGGAGACCCAGTACTTC
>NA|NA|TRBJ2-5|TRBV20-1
CSARDVRGQETQYF
TGCAGTGCTAGAGACGTGCGGGGGCAGGAGACCCAGTACTTC
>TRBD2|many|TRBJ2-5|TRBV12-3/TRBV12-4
CASSEGLAEETQYF
TGTGCCAGCAGTGAGGGACTAGCGGAAGAGACCCAGTACTTC
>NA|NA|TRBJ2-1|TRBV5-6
CASSLGTAQIYNEQFF
TGTGCCAGCAGCTTGGGTACAGCCCAAATCTACAATGAGCAGTTCTTC
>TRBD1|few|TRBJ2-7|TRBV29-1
CSVGTGGNEQYF
TGCAGCGTTGGGACAGGGGGAAACGAGCAGTACTTC
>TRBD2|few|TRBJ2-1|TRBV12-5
CASGLLSGGTLNEQFF
TGTGCTAGTGGTTTGCTTAGCGGGGGGACCCTCAATGAGCAGTTCTTC
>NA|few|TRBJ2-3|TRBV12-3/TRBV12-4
CASSSGLGDTQYF
TGTGCCAGCAGTTCGGGTCTGGGAGATACGCAGTATTTT
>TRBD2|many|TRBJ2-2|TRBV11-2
CASRIRGGYGELFF
TGTGCCAGCAGAATACGGGGGGGCTACGGGGAGCTGTTTTTT
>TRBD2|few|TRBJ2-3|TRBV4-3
CASSQDPAGGTTDTQYF
TGCGCCAGCAGCCAAGACCCAGCGGGGGGAACCACAGATACGCAGTATTTT
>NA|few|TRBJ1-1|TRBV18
CASSPNRNTEAFF
TGTGCCAGCTCACCAAACCGGAACACTGAAGCTTTCTTT
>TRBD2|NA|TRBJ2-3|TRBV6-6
CASSYPRTSGGAGSTDTQYF
TGTGCCAGCAGTTACCCCCGGACTAGCGGGGGGGCAGGGAGCACAGATACGCAGTATTTT
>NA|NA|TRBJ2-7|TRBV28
CASRLIADEQYF
TGTGCCAGCCGGTTGATTGCCGACGAGCAGTACTTC
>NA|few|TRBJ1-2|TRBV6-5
CASSYAAGGNYGYTF
TGTGCCAGCAGTTACGCGGCGGGGGGCAATTATGGCTACACCTTC
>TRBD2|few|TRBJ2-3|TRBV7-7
CASKPGLGTDTQYF
TGTGCTAGCAAGCCCGGACTAGGCACAGATACGCAGTATTTT
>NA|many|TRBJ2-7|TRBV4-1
CASSQDDYEQYF
TGCGCCAGCAGCCAAGACGATTACGAGCAGTACTTC
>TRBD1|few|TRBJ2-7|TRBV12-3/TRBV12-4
CASSVGQLSYEQYF
TGTGCCAGCAGTGTGGGACAGCTCTCCTACGAGCAGTACTTC
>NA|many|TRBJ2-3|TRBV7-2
CASSSAANTQYF
TGTGCCAGCAGCTCGGCGGCGAATACGCAGTATTTT
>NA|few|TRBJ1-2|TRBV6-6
CASTRQSSSGYTF
TGTGCCAGCACCCGACAGTCCTCTAGTGGCTACACCTTC
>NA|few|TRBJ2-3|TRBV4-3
CASSQAGKTSTDTQYF
TGCGCCAGCAGCCAAGCAGGGAAGACTAGCACAGATACGCAGTATTTT
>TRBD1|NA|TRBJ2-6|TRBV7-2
CASALGDRGLSGANVLTF
TGTGCCAGCGCTTTGGGGGACAGGGGCCTCTCTGGGGCCAACGTCCTGACTTTC
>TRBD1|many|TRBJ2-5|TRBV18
CASSPGQDLETQYF
TGTGCCAGCTCACCGGGACAGGATTTGGAGACCCAGTACTTC
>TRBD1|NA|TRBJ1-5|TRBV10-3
CAISDYGTDNQPQHF
TGTGCCATCAGTGATTACGGGACAGATAATCAGCCCCAGCATTTT
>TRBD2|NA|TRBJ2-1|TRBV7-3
CASSFSARSSGGPEQFF
TGTGCCAGCAGCTTTAGCGCTCGGTCTAGCGGGGGTCCTGAGCAGTTCTTC
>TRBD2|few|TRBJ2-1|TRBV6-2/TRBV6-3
CASSYSGGGYNEQFF
TGTGCCAGCAGTTACTCGGGCGGGGGATACAATGAGCAGTTCTTC
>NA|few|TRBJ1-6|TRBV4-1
CASSQSSGQTRGSPLHF
TGCGCCAGCAGCCAATCCTCCGGGCAAACCAGGGGTTCACCCCTCCACTTT
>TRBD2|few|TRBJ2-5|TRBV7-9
CASSLASSGGAYEETQYF
TGTGCCAGCAGCTTAGCCTCCAGCGGGGGGGCCTACGAAGAGACCCAGTACTTC
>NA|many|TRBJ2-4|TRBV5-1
CASSFGSSGYKNIQYF
TGCGCCAGCAGCTTCGGGAGTAGCGGCTACAAAAACATTCAGTACTTC
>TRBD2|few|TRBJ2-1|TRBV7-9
CATFPLGTRGNEQFF
TGTGCCACCTTCCCCCTCGGGACTAGGGGTAATGAGCAGTTCTTC
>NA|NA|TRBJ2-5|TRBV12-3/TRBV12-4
CASSPERSSGTQYF
TGTGCCAGCAGTCCCGAACGGTCAAGTGGGACCCAGTACTTC
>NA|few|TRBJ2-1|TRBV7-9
CASSRPNRVVNEQFF
TGTGCCAGCAGCCGCCCAAACCGCGTGGTCAATGAGCAGTTCTTC